This T cell receptor beta chain derives from a study of OX40 agonist ivuxolimab in advanced cancers. Broader study findings: More expanded clones were seen, on average, in CD8+ T cells than in CD4+.

With respect to this clone: What it binds is not known.

V was clipped by 7 bases and J by 4 bases, with 20 bases between them. This CDR3 has 15 amino acids. Germline assignment: CDR1 MDHEN and CDR2 SYDVKM. TCRdb keeps only in-frame clones here, not all; method: immunoSEQ multiplex PCR. The sample shows about 77,000 clones, around 92% of them seen only once. The receptor was isolated from an adult with an advanced solid tumor such as melanoma, head and neck, liver or kidney cancer. V gene TRBV28 combines with J gene TRBJ2-7, with D maybe TRBD1 (7 bases). Sequencing was performed on CD4+ or CD8+ T cells sorted from blood, taken in a trial of the OX40 agonist ivuxolimab. The CDR3 coding sequence is TGTGCCAGCAACCCAGGGGGTAGCGGTTCGTACGAGCAGTACTTC. Translated: CASNPGGSGSYEQYF.